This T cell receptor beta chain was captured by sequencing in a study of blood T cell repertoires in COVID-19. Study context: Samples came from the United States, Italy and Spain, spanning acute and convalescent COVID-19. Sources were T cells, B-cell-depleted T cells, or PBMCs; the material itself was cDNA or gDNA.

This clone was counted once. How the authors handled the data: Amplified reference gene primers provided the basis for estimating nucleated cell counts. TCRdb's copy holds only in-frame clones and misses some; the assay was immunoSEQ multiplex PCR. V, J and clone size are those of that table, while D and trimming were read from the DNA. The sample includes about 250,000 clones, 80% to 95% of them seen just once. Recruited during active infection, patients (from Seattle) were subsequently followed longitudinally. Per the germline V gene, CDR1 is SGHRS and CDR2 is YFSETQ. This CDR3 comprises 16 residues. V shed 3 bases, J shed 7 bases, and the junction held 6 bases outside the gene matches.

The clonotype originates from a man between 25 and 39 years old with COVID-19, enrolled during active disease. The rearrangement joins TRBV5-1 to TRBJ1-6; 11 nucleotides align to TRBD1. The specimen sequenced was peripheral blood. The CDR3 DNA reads TGCGCCAGCAGCTCCGGACAGGGGGCGAACAATTCACCCCTCCACTTT. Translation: CASSSGQGANNSPLHF.